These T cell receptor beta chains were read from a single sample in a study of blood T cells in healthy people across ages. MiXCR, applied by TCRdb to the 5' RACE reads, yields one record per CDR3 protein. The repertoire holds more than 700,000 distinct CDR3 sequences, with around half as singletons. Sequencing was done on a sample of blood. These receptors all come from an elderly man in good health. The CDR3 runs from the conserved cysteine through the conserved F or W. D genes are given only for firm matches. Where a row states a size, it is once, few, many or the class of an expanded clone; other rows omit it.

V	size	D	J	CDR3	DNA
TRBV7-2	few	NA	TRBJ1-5	CASSSQDRSQPQHF	TGTGCCAGCAGCTCTCAGGACAGATCACAGCCCCAGCATTTT
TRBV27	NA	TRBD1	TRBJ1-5	CAGKTVTDQGAIDQPQHF	TGTGCCGGTAAGACCGTGACCGACCAGGGGGCGATCGACCAGCCCCAGCATTTT
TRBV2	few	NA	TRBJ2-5	CASRGSGAGLQETQYF	TGTGCCAGCAGAGGGTCCGGGGCGGGCCTACAAGAGACCCAGTACTTC
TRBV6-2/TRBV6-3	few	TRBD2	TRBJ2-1	CASSPLPGGSFGEQFF	TGTGCCAGCAGTCCCCTCCCTGGCGGGAGTTTCGGTGAGCAGTTCTTC
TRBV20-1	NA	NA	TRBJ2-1	CSARDSAVSSYNGQFF	TGCAGTGCTAGAGATAGCGCGGTTAGCTCCTACAATGGGCAGTTCTTC
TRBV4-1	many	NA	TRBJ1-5	CASSQVRDINQPQHF	TGCGCCAGCAGCCAAGTTAGGGACATCAATCAGCCCCAGCATTTT
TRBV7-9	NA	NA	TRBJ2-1	CASSLRDVSSYNEQFF	TGTGCCAGCAGCCTACGGGACGTTAGCTCCTACAATGAGCAGTTCTTC
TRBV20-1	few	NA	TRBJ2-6	CSARVAGSSGANVLTF	TGCAGTGCTAGAGTGGCGGGGAGCTCTGGGGCCAACGTCCTGACTTTC
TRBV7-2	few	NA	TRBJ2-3	CASSLTPSHSTDTQYF	TGTGCCAGCAGCTTAACACCTAGCCATAGCACAGATACGCAGTATTTT
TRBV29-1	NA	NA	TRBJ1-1	CSVVPPFGGSTEAFF	TGCAGCGTTGTGCCCCCATTTGGGGGCTCTACTGAAGCTTTCTTT
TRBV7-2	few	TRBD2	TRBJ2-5	CASSSASGRMAETQYF	TGTGCCAGCAGCTCCGCTAGCGGGAGGATGGCGGAGACCCAGTACTTC
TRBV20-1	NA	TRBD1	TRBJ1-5	CSARTGFSNQPQHF	TGCAGTGCGAGGACAGGGTTTAGCAATCAGCCCCAGCATTTT
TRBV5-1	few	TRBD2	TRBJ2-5	CASSRGLASGNQETQYF	TGCGCCAGCAGCCGCGGCTTGGCTAGCGGCAACCAAGAGACCCAGTACTTC
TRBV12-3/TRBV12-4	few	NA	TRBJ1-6	CASRNTWTVNSPLHF	TGTGCCAGCAGGAACACTTGGACAGTCAATTCACCCCTCCACTTT
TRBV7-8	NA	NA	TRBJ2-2	CASSLEGAGATGELFF	TGTGCCAGCAGCTTAGAAGGGGCGGGGGCTACCGGGGAGCTGTTTTTT
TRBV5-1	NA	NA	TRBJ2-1	CASSLAQHVRNERFF	TGCGCCAGCAGCTTGGCCCAGCATGTTAGGAATGAGCGGTTCTTC
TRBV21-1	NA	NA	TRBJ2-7	CASIGASGEQYF	TGTGCCAGCATAGGAGCTTCCGGCGAGCAGTACTTC
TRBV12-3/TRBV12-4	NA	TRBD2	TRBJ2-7	CASTRNREGTYNEQYF	TGTGCCAGCACCCGAAATCGGGAGGGGACCTACAATGAGCAGTACTTC
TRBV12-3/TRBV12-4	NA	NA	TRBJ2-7	CASSPGATLYNEQYF	TGTGCCAGCAGCCCAGGGGCCACCCTGTACAATGAGCAGTACTTC
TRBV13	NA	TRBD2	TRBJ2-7	CASSLGRGRRDSYEQYF	TGTGCCAGCAGCTTAGGCCGCGGGAGACGGGACTCCTACGAGCAGTACTTC
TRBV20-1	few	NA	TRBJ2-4	CSARRGTGTPSIQYF	TGCAGTGCTAGGCGCGGCACCGGGACTCCAAGCATTCAGTACTTC
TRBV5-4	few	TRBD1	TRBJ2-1	CASSQAAGTDNEQFF	TGTGCCAGCAGCCAAGCCGCCGGGACAGACAATGAGCAGTTCTTC
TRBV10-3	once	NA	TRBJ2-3	CAISDSGGTDTQYF	TGTGCCATCAGTGACAGCGGTGGCACAGATACGCAGTATTTT
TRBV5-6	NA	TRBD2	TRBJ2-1	CASSSGTSGFTEQFF	TGTGCCAGCAGCTCGGGGACTAGCGGGTTCACTGAGCAGTTCTTC
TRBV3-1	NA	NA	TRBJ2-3	CASSAGRVGTQYF	TGTGCCAGCAGCGCGGGACGGGTCGGTACGCAGTATTTT
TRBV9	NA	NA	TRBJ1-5	CASSANGGHQPQHF	TGTGCCAGCAGCGCAAACGGGGGGCATCAGCCCCAGCATTTT
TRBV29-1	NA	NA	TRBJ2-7	CSVGSPSSYEQYF	TGCAGCGTTGGGAGTCCGAGCTCCTACGAGCAGTACTTC
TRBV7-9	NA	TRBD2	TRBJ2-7	CASSLALAGTYNEQYF	TGTGCCAGCAGCTTAGCCCTAGCGGGGACCTACAATGAGCAGTACTTC
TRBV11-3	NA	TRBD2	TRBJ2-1	CASRLLAGGDEQFF	TGTGCCAGCAGGTTACTAGCGGGGGGGGATGAGCAGTTCTTC
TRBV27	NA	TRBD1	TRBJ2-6	CASSSASGGAGANVLTF	TGTGCCAGCAGTTCAGCATCAGGGGGTGCTGGGGCCAACGTCCTGACTTTC
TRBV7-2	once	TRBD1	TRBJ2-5	CASRPTGTGGETQYF	TGTGCCAGCAGGCCCACCGGGACAGGGGGTGAGACCCAGTACTTC
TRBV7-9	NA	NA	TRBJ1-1	CASSFDNEVFF	TGTGCCAGCAGCTTCGATAATGAAGTTTTCTTT
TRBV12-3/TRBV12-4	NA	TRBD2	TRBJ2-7	CASSLGPGGAYEQYF	TGTGCCAGCAGTTTAGGTCCGGGAGGTGCCTACGAGCAGTACTTC
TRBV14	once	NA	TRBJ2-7	CASSQDLGEGPYEQYF	TGTGCCAGCAGCCAAGATTTGGGAGAGGGTCCCTACGAGCAGTACTTC
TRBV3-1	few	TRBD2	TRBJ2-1	CASSQDLRREGRNEQFF	TGTGCCAGCAGCCAAGATTTAAGGCGGGAGGGCCGGAATGAGCAGTTCTTC
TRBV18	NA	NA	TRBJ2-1	CASSSLSRSVNEQFF	TGTGCCAGCTCATCCCTATCGAGGTCGGTCAATGAGCAGTTCTTC
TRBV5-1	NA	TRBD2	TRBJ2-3	CASSPKAGGPDTQYF	TGCGCCAGCAGCCCCAAAGCGGGGGGGCCGGATACGCAGTATTTT
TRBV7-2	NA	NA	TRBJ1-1	CASRRDLNTEAFF	TGTGCCAGCAGACGAGATTTGAACACTGAAGCTTTCTTT
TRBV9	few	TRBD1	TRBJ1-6	CASSLGWGQESPLHF	TGTGCCAGCAGCTTGGGTTGGGGACAGGAGTCACCCCTCCACTTT
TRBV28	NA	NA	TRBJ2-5	CASTRWASHQYF	TGTGCCAGCACCAGGTGGGCTTCTCATCAGTACTTC
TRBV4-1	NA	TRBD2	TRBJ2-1	CASSQERGLGGNEQFF	TGCGCCAGCAGCCAAGAACGGGGACTAGGTGGCAATGAGCAGTTCTTC
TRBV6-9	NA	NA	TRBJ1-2	CASRVRGSNYGYTF	TGTGCCAGCAGGGTCCGGGGTTCTAACTATGGCTACACCTTC